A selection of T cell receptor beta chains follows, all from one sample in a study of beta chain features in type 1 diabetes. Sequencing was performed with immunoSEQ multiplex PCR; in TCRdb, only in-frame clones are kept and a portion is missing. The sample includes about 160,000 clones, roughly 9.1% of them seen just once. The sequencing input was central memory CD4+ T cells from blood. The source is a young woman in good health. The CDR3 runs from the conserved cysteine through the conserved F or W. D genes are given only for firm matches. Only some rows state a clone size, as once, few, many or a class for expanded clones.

cdr3_nt: TGTGCCAGCAGCTTCTTGGTAACGGGGGCAGATACGCAGTATTTT
cdr3_aa: CASSFLVTGADTQYF
clone_size: few
j_call: TRBJ2-3
v_call: TRBV5-6
d_call: .

cdr3_nt: TGCGCCAGCAGCCCTGGGACTATGAATGAAAAACTGTTTTTT
cdr3_aa: CASSPGTMNEKLFF
clone_size: .
j_call: TRBJ1-4
v_call: TRBV5-1
d_call: .

cdr3_nt: TGCAGCGCTGACGTGACAGGGGCCGGGGAGCTGTTTTTT
cdr3_aa: CSADVTGAGELFF
clone_size: many
j_call: TRBJ2-2
v_call: TRBV29-1
d_call: TRBD1

cdr3_nt: TGTGCCAGTAGTGAACAGGGGGCGCGGCGTGAAGCTTTCTTT
cdr3_aa: CASSEQGARREAFF
clone_size: few
j_call: TRBJ1-1
v_call: TRBV19
d_call: TRBD1

cdr3_nt: TGTGCCAGCTCACCCGGACAGGGCGCGAACACCGGGGAGCTGTTTTTT
cdr3_aa: CASSPGQGANTGELFF
clone_size: .
j_call: TRBJ2-2
v_call: TRBV18
d_call: TRBD1

cdr3_nt: TGTGCCAGCAGTTTGGGGACAGGGGGCGCGTTGAGCGACGAGCAGTACTTC
cdr3_aa: CASSLGTGGALSDEQYF
clone_size: few
j_call: TRBJ2-7
v_call: TRBV28
d_call: TRBD1

cdr3_nt: TGTGCTAGCAGTCCCAGCCGCGGGTCCTACGAGCAGTACTTC
cdr3_aa: CASSPSRGSYEQYF
clone_size: .
j_call: TRBJ2-7
v_call: TRBV7-7
d_call: .

cdr3_nt: TGTGCCTGGAGTGTGGGAGATGAGCAGTTCTTC
cdr3_aa: CAWSVGDEQFF
clone_size: .
j_call: TRBJ2-1
v_call: TRBV30
d_call: .

cdr3_nt: TGTGCCAGCAGTGACGCCAGGGGTGGCGGCTACACCTTC
cdr3_aa: CASSDARGGGYTF
clone_size: few
j_call: TRBJ1-2
v_call: TRBV2
d_call: .

cdr3_nt: TGCGCCAGCAGCCAAGATACGGGGGACATTCAGTACTTC
cdr3_aa: CASSQDTGDIQYF
clone_size: many
j_call: TRBJ2-4
v_call: TRBV4-1
d_call: .

cdr3_nt: TGTGCCAGCAGTTTCAGCGGGGCTCTCTCCTACGAGCAGTACTTC
cdr3_aa: CASSFSGALSYEQYF
clone_size: .
j_call: TRBJ2-7
v_call: TRBV6-5
d_call: TRBD2

cdr3_nt: TGTGCCAGTTCCCCAGGGTCATCTTGGGAGACCCAGTACTTC
cdr3_aa: CASSPGSSWETQYF
clone_size: few
j_call: TRBJ2-5
v_call: TRBV19
d_call: .

cdr3_nt: TGTGCCAGCCTGACAGGGCCCTCTGAAGCTTTCTTT
cdr3_aa: CASLTGPSEAFF
clone_size: many
j_call: TRBJ1-1
v_call: TRBV19
d_call: TRBD1

cdr3_nt: TGTGCCAGCAGCGTAGGGCTAGCGGGGCGAAATGAGCAGTTCTTC
cdr3_aa: CASSVGLAGRNEQFF
clone_size: many
j_call: TRBJ2-1
v_call: TRBV9
d_call: TRBD2

cdr3_nt: TGTGCCAGCAGTCGTACGTCCGCGGGCACTGAAGCTTTCTTT
cdr3_aa: CASSRTSAGTEAFF
clone_size: few
j_call: TRBJ1-1
v_call: TRBV2
d_call: .

cdr3_nt: TGTGCCAGCACCGAGGGACAGGGTAATCGTGGCTACACCTTC
cdr3_aa: CASTEGQGNRGYTF
clone_size: few
j_call: TRBJ1-2
v_call: TRBV27
d_call: TRBD1

cdr3_nt: TGTGCCACCAGCTCCAGTGATACGCAGTATTTT
cdr3_aa: CATSSSDTQYF
clone_size: .
j_call: TRBJ2-3
v_call: TRBV15
d_call: .

cdr3_nt: TGTGCCAGCTCACGGACAGGTCAAGAGACCCAGTACTTC
cdr3_aa: CASSRTGQETQYF
clone_size: few
j_call: TRBJ2-5
v_call: TRBV18
d_call: TRBD1

cdr3_nt: TGTGCCAGCAGCTTAACATACCGGACAGGGGGCCCTGGGCAGTACTTC
cdr3_aa: CASSLTYRTGGPGQYF
clone_size: .
j_call: TRBJ2-7
v_call: TRBV11-2
d_call: TRBD1

cdr3_nt: TGTGCCAGCTCATCCCGGGACAGGGGGACTCAGCCCCAGCATTTT
cdr3_aa: CASSSRDRGTQPQHF
clone_size: few
j_call: TRBJ1-5
v_call: TRBV18
d_call: TRBD1

cdr3_nt: TGTGCCAGCTCACCGGGCAGGCTTTACGAGCAGTACTTC
cdr3_aa: CASSPGRLYEQYF
clone_size: .
j_call: TRBJ2-7
v_call: TRBV18
d_call: .

cdr3_nt: TGTGCCATTAAGCGGGAGGGCCTCTACAATGAGCAGTTCTTC
cdr3_aa: CAIKREGLYNEQFF
clone_size: .
j_call: TRBJ2-1
v_call: TRBV27
d_call: TRBD2

cdr3_nt: TGTGCCAGCAGCAGTATGGCCAGGGATAACACTGAAGCTTTCTTT
cdr3_aa: CASSSMARDNTEAFF
clone_size: few
j_call: TRBJ1-1
v_call: TRBV11-2
d_call: .

cdr3_nt: TGTGCCAGCAGCGTAGACAGGTTGGAGCCTAAGTACTTC
cdr3_aa: CASSVDRLEPKYF
clone_size: few
j_call: TRBJ2-4
v_call: TRBV9
d_call: .

cdr3_nt: TGTGCCATCAGTGAGTCAGGGGCCGCCGAGCAGTACTTC
cdr3_aa: CAISESGAAEQYF
clone_size: .
j_call: TRBJ2-7
v_call: TRBV10-3
d_call: .

cdr3_nt: TGTGCCAGCAGCCGGGACATTAACTATGGCTACACCTTC
cdr3_aa: CASSRDINYGYTF
clone_size: .
j_call: TRBJ1-2
v_call: TRBV5-6
d_call: .

cdr3_nt: TGTGCCAGCAGTGGACAGGGGGCCGGTGAAGCTTTCTTT
cdr3_aa: CASSGQGAGEAFF
clone_size: few
j_call: TRBJ1-1
v_call: TRBV5-4
d_call: TRBD1

cdr3_nt: TGTGCCAGCATCCCCGGGACTAGCGGCTCCTACGAGCAGTACTTC
cdr3_aa: CASIPGTSGSYEQYF
clone_size: few
j_call: TRBJ2-7
v_call: TRBV6-1
d_call: TRBD2

cdr3_nt: TGTGCCTGGAGTGTACTAGGAGGGCACACCTTC
cdr3_aa: CAWSVLGGHTF
clone_size: .
j_call: TRBJ1-2
v_call: TRBV30
d_call: .

cdr3_nt: TGTGCCAGCCGGGGGGGCTCTGGGGCCAACGTCCTGACTTTC
cdr3_aa: CASRGGSGANVLTF
clone_size: few
j_call: TRBJ2-6
v_call: TRBV7-2
d_call: TRBD2

cdr3_nt: TGTGCCAGCAGTGATTGGGGGCTAGAGGCTTTCTTT
cdr3_aa: CASSDWGLEAFF
clone_size: few
j_call: TRBJ1-1
v_call: TRBV6-1
d_call: .

cdr3_nt: TGCAGCGTTAGAGGGATCGCCGCGAACACCGGGGAGCTGTTTTTT
cdr3_aa: CSVRGIAANTGELFF
clone_size: few
j_call: TRBJ2-2
v_call: TRBV29-1
d_call: .

cdr3_nt: TGTGCCAGCAGTGAAACAGGGGGCACTGAGCAGTTCTTC
cdr3_aa: CASSETGGTEQFF
clone_size: many
j_call: TRBJ2-1
v_call: TRBV25-1
d_call: TRBD1

cdr3_nt: TGTGCCAGCAGCGAGACTAGCGGGGGGCTGGAGACCCAGTACTTC
cdr3_aa: CASSETSGGLETQYF
clone_size: .
j_call: TRBJ2-5
v_call: TRBV9
d_call: TRBD2

cdr3_nt: TGTGCCAGCAGCGTAGCCGGTGGCAGGGGGCAGGACGAGCAGTACTTC
cdr3_aa: CASSVAGGRGQDEQYF
clone_size: .
j_call: TRBJ2-7
v_call: TRBV9
d_call: TRBD1

cdr3_nt: TGTGCCAGCAGTCGTGGGGCGTTCTCCTACAATGAGCAGTTCTTC
cdr3_aa: CASSRGAFSYNEQFF
clone_size: few
j_call: TRBJ2-1
v_call: TRBV6-5
d_call: .

cdr3_nt: TGTGCCAGCTCCGGGAGCGGTACTACCTACGAGCAGTACTTC
cdr3_aa: CASSGSGTTYEQYF
clone_size: few
j_call: TRBJ2-7
v_call: TRBV18
d_call: .

cdr3_nt: TGCGCCAGCAGCTTGTCGGCGGCAAGCACGACCGGGGAGCTGTTTTTT
cdr3_aa: CASSLSAASTTGELFF
clone_size: few
j_call: TRBJ2-2
v_call: TRBV5-1
d_call: .

cdr3_nt: TGTGCCAGCAGGTGGGACACGAACCAAGAGACCCAGTACTTC
cdr3_aa: CASRWDTNQETQYF
clone_size: .
j_call: TRBJ2-5
v_call: TRBV2
d_call: .

cdr3_nt: TGCGCCAGCAGCCCATCTGGCGGGTTGGAGGGTACGCAGTATTTT
cdr3_aa: CASSPSGGLEGTQYF
clone_size: .
j_call: TRBJ2-3
v_call: TRBV5-1
d_call: .

cdr3_nt: TGTGCCAGCAGCCCCATGGGGGGGGCAAATTACGAGCAGTACTTC
cdr3_aa: CASSPMGGANYEQYF
clone_size: few
j_call: TRBJ2-7
v_call: TRBV2
d_call: .

cdr3_nt: TGTGCCAGCAATGGTAACAGGGGGAATGAGCAGTTCTTC
cdr3_aa: CASNGNRGNEQFF
clone_size: few
j_call: TRBJ2-1
v_call: TRBV2
d_call: TRBD1

cdr3_nt: TGTGCCAGCAGAGCGGGCCGCCGCCCAGAGCAGTACTTC
cdr3_aa: CASRAGRRPEQYF
clone_size: .
j_call: TRBJ2-7
v_call: TRBV6-5
d_call: .

cdr3_nt: TGTGCCAGCAGCCTACAGGATACGCAGTATTTT
cdr3_aa: CASSLQDTQYF
clone_size: few
j_call: TRBJ2-3
v_call: TRBV7-2
d_call: .

cdr3_nt: TGTGCCAGCAGCCTAGTTTCGGGGGGCACTGAAGCTTTCTTT
cdr3_aa: CASSLVSGGTEAFF
clone_size: .
j_call: TRBJ1-1
v_call: TRBV28
d_call: .